This T cell receptor (beta chain) is from a study of CD8+CD57+ T cells in acquired aplastic anemia. Overall study findings and caveats: Between patients and controls, about 31 CD8+ CDR3 sequences were found in common. Patients were compared with controls for CD8+ Simpson's diversity, and no significant difference emerged.

Patients included in sequencing had previously demonstrated CD8+CD57+ cell expansion by flow cytometry. Patients had undergone no therapy by the time their blood was sampled. The CDR3 spans 14 residues. Trimming pared 2 bases from V and 4 bases from J, leaving 10 bases between. Looked up from germline, CDR1 is SGHTA and CDR2 is FQGNSA. Profiles of TCR beta VDJ and CDR3 were generated from a genomic DNA template. TCRdb called the reads again in MiXCR, with one record for every CDR3 protein. The sample records roughly 500,000 distinct CDR3 sequences, around 30% being singletons. Notes on this clonotype: Its antigen is still unknown.

This receptor was taken from a human donor with aplastic anemia. The chain carries TRBV7-2 and TRBJ2-3; D possibly corresponds to TRBD2 (5 bases). The sequenced sample consisted of sorted CD4+, CD8+, or CD8+CD57+ T cells (not recorded which) from PBMCs. CDR3 residues: CASSLLLAADTQYF. CDR3 DNA sequence: TGTGCCAGCAGCTTACTGCTAGCAGCAGATACGCAGTATTTT.